The rows below give T cell receptor beta chains drawn from one sample of a study of read filtering for tumor transcriptome and immune sequencing. TCRdb fed the reads into MiXCR, producing one record per CDR3 protein. The data contain 94,000 or so distinct CDR3 sequences, approximately 13% of them singletons. Sequenced sample: a population of CD138-negative cells sorted from bone marrow. The origin of the receptors is a donor at least 40 years old with multiple myeloma. The CDR3 runs from the conserved cysteine through the conserved F or W.

V gene: TRBV29-1; CDR3 length: 16; CDR3 protein: CSVEEGKGASYNEQFF
V gene: TRBV7-3; CDR3 length: 14; CDR3 protein: CASSLAGGSDTQYF
V gene: TRBV20-1; CDR3 length: 11; CDR3 protein: CSASQQETQYF
V gene: TRBV7-8; CDR3 length: 15; CDR3 protein: CASRNPGSDTGELFF
V gene: TRBV20-1; CDR3 length: 20; CDR3 protein: CSARDSGIGSGSSGANVLTF
V gene: TRBV7-8; CDR3 length: 18; CDR3 protein: CASSLALTGTGWEETQYF
V gene: TRBV29-1; CDR3 length: 13; CDR3 protein: CSVVRDRRETQYF
V gene: TRBV5-1; CDR3 length: 16; CDR3 protein: CASSLGVAPEENEQFF
V gene: TRBV28; CDR3 length: 15; CDR3 protein: CASSIPGGLTNGYTF
V gene: TRBV7-3; CDR3 length: 14; CDR3 protein: CASSPGGAGTEAFF
V gene: TRBV20-1; CDR3 length: 14; CDR3 protein: CSAKPGLAGDEQFF